A single sample gave rise to the 23 T cell receptor beta chains below, sequenced in a study of neurological immune-mediated disorders. TCRdb independently ran MiXCR on the 5' RACE reads; one entry per CDR3 protein. This sample yields 66,000 or so distinct CDR3 sequences, of which roughly 5.5% are seen a single time; roughly 2.8% belongs to the top ten. The sample comprised PBMCs. These receptors were collected from a woman under 40 with multiple sclerosis.

This clonotype was seen a few times. This could be a read error, since a much larger clone is one nucleotide away. This chain connects TRBV20-1 to TRBJ1-2; no reliable D call. The germline gives CDR1 DFQATT, CDR2 SNEGSKA (reference sequence). Deletions cut 4 bases from V and 5 bases from J, with 17 bases between. The CDR3 length is 14 residues. This chain's CDR3 is CSATKPGKGYGYTF. The CDR3 DNA reads as TGCAGTGCTACAAAACCGGGAAAGGGATATGGCTACACCTTC.

This clonotype has a count of ten or more. V gene TRBV5-6 combines with J gene TRBJ1-4; D remains unclear. Trimming removed 4 bases at V and 10 bases at J, with 17 bases between. There are 14 residues in the CDR3. Germline V gene data show CDR1 as SGHDT and CDR2 as YYEEEE. The CDR3 sequence: CASSATGDLGKLFF. CDR3 in DNA: TGTGCCAGCAGCGCGACCGGGGATCTTGGAAAACTGTTTTTT.

This clonotype was observed many times. The chain carries TRBV3-1 and TRBJ2-3; possible D gene TRBD2, 5 bases. CDR1 and CDR2 (germline): LGHDT, YNNKEL (reference sequence). Trimming stripped 7 bases from V and 10 bases from J, with 15 bases between. The CDR3 length is 12 residues. The CDR3 bases are TGTGCCAGCACCGAACTAGATGGTGCGCAGTATTTT. Protein product: CASTELDGAQYF.

This clonotype was observed at least ten times. J is TRBJ2-3 and V is TRBV12-3 or TRBV12-4; no clear D. The CDR3 has 11 amino acids. The V end was cut by 5 bases, the J end by 3 bases, with 3 bases between. The CDR3 here is CASSITDTQYF. The DNA for the CDR3 is TGTGCCAGCAGTATTACAGATACGCAGTATTTT.

This clonotype was observed many times. This rearrangement joins TRBV10-3 to TRBJ2-7, with 8 positions matching TRBD1. CDR1 is ENHRY, CDR2 SYGVKD, per germline. The CDR3 is made up of 16 amino acids. The junction had 12 bases not matched to a gene; V was cut back by 6 bases and J by 2 bases. The DNA of the CDR3 is TGTGCCATCAGCGATCCGGGACAGGCGACCCCCTACGAGCAGTACTTC. This codes for CAISDPGQATPYEQYF.

This clonotype appeared a few times. A much more abundant neighbour one base away suggests this may be a read error. The chain uses TRBV5-1 and TRBJ1-1; unclear D gene. The CDR3 is 14 residues long. V shed 0 bases and J shed 1 base, with 7 bases lying between them. In germline, CDR1 is SGHRS, CDR2 YFSETQ. The DNA for the CDR3 is TGCGCCAGCAGCTTGGTAACCCAGAACACTGAAGCTTTCTTT. Its protein product is CASSLVTQNTEAFF.

This clonotype was found many times. The J gene is TRBJ1-6, the V gene TRBV5-1, with TRBD1 matching 7 bases. Germline V gene data show CDR1 as SGHRS and CDR2 as YFSETQ. V was pared by 4 bases and J by 7 bases, with 11 bases of the junction left unmatched. This CDR3 is built from 16 residues. CDR3 protein: CASSPNRGQPNSPLHF. CDR3 nucleotides: TGCGCCAGCAGCCCTAACCGGGGACAGCCGAATTCACCCCTCCACTTT.

There are many counts of this clonotype. The chain is built from TRBV20-1 and TRBJ2-1; 11 bases fit TRBD2. The V gene's germline CDR1 is DFQATT and CDR2 SNEGSKA (reference sequence). With V trimmed by 5 bases and J by 6 bases, 9 bases remained unmatched. There are 15 residues in the CDR3. Here the CDR3 reads CSAQRLAGGPNEQFF. The CDR3 DNA is TGCAGTGCTCAGAGGCTAGCGGGGGGACCCAATGAGCAGTTCTTC.

About this clonotype: A much larger clone sits a single nucleotide away, making a read error possible. The chain is built from TRBV14 and TRBJ1-1, with no clear D. Germline V gene lookup returns CDR1 SGHDN and CDR2 FVKESK. CDR3 length equals 12 residues. V dropped 6 bases and J dropped 5 bases, with 10 bases sitting between them. CDR3 sequence: CASRRLGTEAFF. The CDR3 coding sequence is TGTGCCAGCAGAAGATTGGGGACTGAAGCTTTCTTT.

This clonotype was seen many times. The V gene is TRBV18, the J gene TRBJ2-1, with 8 bases identical to TRBD2. J lost 4 bases, V lost 2 bases, and 19 bases had no gene match. The length of the CDR3 is 20 residues. Germline CDR1 is KGHSH and CDR2 is LQKENI. Here the CDR3 reads CASSPATGTRPHVSYNEQFF. In DNA form, the CDR3 reads TGTGCCAGCTCACCAGCGACCGGGACTAGGCCCCACGTGTCATACAATGAGCAGTTCTTC.

The sample holds many counts of this clonotype. CDR3 DNA: TGCAGTGCTAGGTTGCCAGGAAAAGAGACCCAGTACTTC. Translation gives CSARLPGKETQYF. V gene TRBV20-1 combines with J gene TRBJ2-5; D gene unclear. V was pared by 3 bases and J by 3 bases, with 11 bases between. Per the germline V gene, CDR1 is DFQATT and CDR2 is SNEGSKA (reference sequence). This CDR3 region has 13 residues.

This clonotype was picked up many times. The chain combines TRBV5-1 with TRBJ1-1; D is undetermined. This CDR3 comprises 14 residues. The germline CDR1 and CDR2 sequences are SGHRS and YFSETQ. Trimming took 4 bases from V and 3 from J, leaving 13 bases between them. The DNA for the CDR3 is TGCGCCAGCAGCCACCAACGAAGGGACACTGAAGCTTTCTTT. Its protein is CASSHQRRDTEAFF.

This clonotype was counted between two and nine times. The CDR3 region has the DNA TGCGCCAGCAGCTTAAAGGGTCCCCGGGGTGCGTCTGGAAACACCATATATTTT. It yields the protein CASSLKGPRGASGNTIYF. The chain carries TRBV5-1 and TRBJ1-3, with no clear D. Between the trimmed V and J ends, which lost 2 bases and 1 base, there was a span of 19 bases. The CDR3 is 18 amino acids. Looked up from germline, CDR1 is SGHRS and CDR2 is YFSETQ.

This clonotype was seen repeatedly, ten times or more. The V call is TRBV29-1, the J call TRBJ2-1; 9 nucleotides align to TRBD2. With V trimmed by 2 bases and J by 9 bases, 8 bases remained unmatched. This CDR3 comprises 14 residues. Germline CDR1 is SQVTM and CDR2 is ANQGSEA. As DNA, the CDR3 is TGCAGCGTTGAATTTCCTAGCGGGGTCGCTGAGCAGTTCTTC. Translated, it gives CSVEFPSGVAEQFF.

This clonotype was seen ten or more times. V gene TRBV20-1 combines with J gene TRBJ1-4, with D unclear. The CDR3 has 14 amino acids. V was clipped by 6 bases and J by 8 bases, with 19 bases between them. Germline CDR1 is DFQATT and CDR2 is SNEGSKA (reference sequence). Here the CDR3 reads CSAPLGSTAEKLFF. In nucleotides, the CDR3 is TGCAGTGCCCCACTCGGGTCGACGGCCGAAAAACTGTTTTTT.

This clonotype was recorded at least ten times. The chain has TRBV5-4 and TRBJ1-1, with TRBD1 matching 8 bases. The CDR3 totals 15 residues. Germline CDR1 SGHNT, CDR2 YYREEE (reference sequence). After removal of 2 bases from V and 1 base from J, the junction contained 4 bases not matched to a gene. The CDR3 DNA follows: TGTGCCAGCAGCTTTGGGACAGGCCAGAACACTGAAGCTTTCTTT. This encodes CASSFGTGQNTEAFF.

This sequence joins TRBV2 and TRBJ1-1; D uncertain. Germline CDR1 reads SNHLY; CDR2 reads FYNNEI. V shed 6 bases and J shed 7 bases, with 9 bases lying between them. The CDR3 sequence is 11 residues long. This chain's CDR3 is CASSSPGEAFF. CDR3 nucleotides: TGTGCCAGCAGCTCCCCCGGTGAAGCTTTCTTT. Full variable domain (missing parts from reference TRBV2 and TRBJ1-1): EPEVTQTPSHQVTQMGQEVILRCVPISNHLYFYWYRQILGQKVEFLVSFYNNEISEKSEIFDDQFSVERPDGSNFTLKIRSTKLEDSAMYFCASSSPGEAFFGQGTRLTVV.

This clonotype has ten or more counts. The J gene is TRBJ1-5, the V gene TRBV5-1; 11 bases map to TRBD1. This CDR3 has 16 residues. Trimming took 0 bases from V and 4 from J; bases not matched to a gene: 3. Germline loops: CDR1 SGHRS, CDR2 YFSETQ. CDR3 residues: CASSLGGQGANQPQHF. As DNA, the CDR3 is TGCGCCAGCAGCTTGGGAGGACAGGGGGCGAATCAGCCCCAGCATTTT.

This clonotype was seen more than once but under ten times. The genes are TRBV4-1 and TRBJ1-4; D unresolved. Germline V lookup: CDR1 MGHRA, CDR2 YSYEKL. This CDR3 region has 15 residues. V was pared by 1 base and J by 8 bases, with 14 bases between. Here the CDR3 reads CASSQAWSWPEKLFF. CDR3 DNA sequence: TGCGCCAGCAGCCAAGCCTGGTCTTGGCCGGAAAAACTGTTTTTT.

The chain carries TRBV18 and TRBJ2-5; TRBD2 agrees at 12 bases. V gave up 6 bases and J gave up 4 bases; unmatched junction bases: 6. This CDR3 contains 15 residues. From germline, CDR1 is KGHSH and CDR2 LQKENI. The CDR3 coding sequence is TGTGCCAGCTCTCCGAGACTAGCGGGGGCAGAGACCCAGTACTTC. Its protein product is CASSPRLAGAETQYF.

This clonotype was detected many times. V gene TRBV20-1 combines with J gene TRBJ1-1; D not certain. V shed 6 bases and J shed 0 bases, with 8 bases lying between them. The CDR3 consists of 12 residues. Germline lookup yields CDR1 DFQATT and CDR2 SNEGSKA (reference sequence). The CDR3 loop is CSAAGMNTEAFF. The CDR3, as DNA: TGCAGTGCCGCGGGTATGAACACTGAAGCTTTCTTT.

The table lists this clonotype with many counts. This chain connects TRBV20-1 to TRBJ2-3, with a weak D call TRBD2 (6 bases). This CDR3 spans 15 amino acids. V dropped 0 bases and J dropped 7 bases, with 17 bases sitting between them. CDR1 and CDR2 from the germline V gene are DFQATT and SNEGSKA (reference sequence). The CDR3 bases are TGCAGTGCTAGAGAACTAGCAGTTAGCTTGTATACGCAGTATTTT. It is translated as CSARELAVSLYTQYF.

This clonotype turned up a few times. The rearrangement links TRBV10-2 to TRBJ1-1; 8 nucleotides agree with TRBD1. The CDR3 runs 15 residues. The junction had 6 bases not matched to a gene; V was cut back by 5 bases and J by 1 base. The V gene's germline CDR1 is WSHSY and CDR2 SAAADI. The CDR3 sequence is CASSRQGLRNTEAFF. The CDR3 DNA is TGCGCCAGCAGTCGACAGGGGCTGAGGAACACTGAAGCTTTCTTT.